This paragraph reports one T cell receptor beta chain. The target antigen is unknown. V lost 4 bases and J lost 3, with 16 bases in between. CDR3 length: 15 residues. Germline CDR1 and CDR2: LGHNA and YNFKEQ. The sample originates from a study of T-cell reconstitution after alpha-beta-depleted transplantation in children. Overall study findings and caveats: In some patients, recipient T cells and intrathymic progenitors surviving conditioning explained high day-60 diversity. Diversity and T-cell counts at one year after transplant derived mostly from new T cells. Approximately two months post-transplant, alpha-beta T cells reportedly originated from several hundred expanded graft clones.

Unique molecular identifiers were incorporated during preparation of the TCRbeta library. In TCRdb, the PCR reads were re-called with MiXCR into one record per CDR3 protein. The table lists about 610,000 distinct CDR3 sequences, over 20% of them singletons. The sample was PBMCs, taken before TCRalphabeta/CD19-depleted stem cell transplant. The clonotype comes from a boy under two years old with Wiskott-Aldrich syndrome, due to receive a stem cell transplant. The rearrangement uses TRBV4-2 and TRBJ2-7, with D unresolved. Written as DNA, the CDR3 is TGTGCCAGCAGCCTCGGTATACAGACAAACTACGAGCAGTACTTC. It is translated as CASSLGIQTNYEQYF.